This TCR beta chain was captured in a study of blood T cells in healthy people across ages. The authors ran a second PCR of about 7 to 11 cycles using a sample-barcoded 5' primer and a J-beta primer mix. TCRdb redid the calling of the 5' RACE reads with MiXCR, one entry per CDR3 protein. Seen here are fewer than 700,000 distinct CDR3 sequences, approximately 40% observed once, and the top ten hold about 32%. Isolation yielded PBMCs, at least 6.5 million per sample, in every case. The authors extracted at least 5 micrograms of total RNA per sample. This clonotype has more than one count but fewer than ten. The CDR3 is 14 amino acids.

The sequencing input was blood. This clonotype was sampled from an older man in good health. V is TRBV12-3 or TRBV12-4 and J is TRBJ2-4; TRBD1 is a possible D gene (6 bases). The DNA matches TRBJ2-7 better at its end, which makes the J call doubtful. CDR3 residues: CASSLGSGDYEQYF. As DNA, the CDR3 is TGTGCCAGCAGTTTAGGGTCAGGGGACTACGAGCAGTACTTC.